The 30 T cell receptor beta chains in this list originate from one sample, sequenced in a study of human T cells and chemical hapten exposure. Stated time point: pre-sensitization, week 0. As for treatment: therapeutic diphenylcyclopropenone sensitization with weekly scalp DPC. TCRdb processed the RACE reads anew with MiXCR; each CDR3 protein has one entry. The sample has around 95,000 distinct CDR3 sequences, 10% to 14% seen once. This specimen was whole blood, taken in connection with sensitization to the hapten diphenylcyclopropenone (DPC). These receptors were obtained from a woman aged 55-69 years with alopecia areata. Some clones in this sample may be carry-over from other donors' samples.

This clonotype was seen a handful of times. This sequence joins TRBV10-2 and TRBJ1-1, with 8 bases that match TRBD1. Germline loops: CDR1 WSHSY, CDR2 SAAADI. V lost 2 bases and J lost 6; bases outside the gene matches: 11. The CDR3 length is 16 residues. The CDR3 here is CASSEPGRDRTPEAFF. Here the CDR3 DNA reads TGCGCCAGCAGTGAGCCGGGCAGGGACAGGACCCCTGAAGCTTTCTTT.

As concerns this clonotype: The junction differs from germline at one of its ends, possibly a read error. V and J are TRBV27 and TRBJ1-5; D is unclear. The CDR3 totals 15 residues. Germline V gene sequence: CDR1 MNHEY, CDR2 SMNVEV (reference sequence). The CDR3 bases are TGTGCCAGCATCAGCGGGGTTATCAGCAATCAGCCCCAGCAATTT. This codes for CASISGVISNQPQQF.

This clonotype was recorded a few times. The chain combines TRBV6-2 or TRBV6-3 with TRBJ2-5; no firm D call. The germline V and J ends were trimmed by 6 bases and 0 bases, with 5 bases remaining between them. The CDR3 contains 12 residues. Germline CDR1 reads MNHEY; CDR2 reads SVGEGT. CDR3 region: CASRDYQETQYF. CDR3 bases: TGTGCCAGCAGAGACTACCAAGAGACCCAGTACTTC.

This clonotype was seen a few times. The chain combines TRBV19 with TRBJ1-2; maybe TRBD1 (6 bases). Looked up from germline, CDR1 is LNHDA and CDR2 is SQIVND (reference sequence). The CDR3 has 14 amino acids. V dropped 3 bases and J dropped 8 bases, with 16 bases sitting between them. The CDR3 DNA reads TGTGCCAGTAGTATTGACAGGTTTCCGGGGGGCTACACCTTC. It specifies CASSIDRFPGGYTF.

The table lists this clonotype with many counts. This CDR3 is CASSRSYEQYF. DNA for the CDR3: TGTGCCAGCAGCCGATCCTACGAGCAGTACTTC. The rearrangement uses TRBV7-8 and TRBJ2-7; D is unresolved. The CDR3 extends over 11 amino acids. Deletions cut 5 bases from V and 1 base from J, with 3 bases between. The germline CDR1 and CDR2 sequences are SGHVS and FQNEAQ.

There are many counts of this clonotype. As DNA, the CDR3 is TGTGCCAGCAGCCAAGACCTGTCCCCCACAGATACGCAGTATTTT. The encoded protein is CASSQDLSPTDTQYF. V is TRBV3-1 and J is TRBJ2-3, with no clear D. V was clipped by 0 bases and J by 2 bases, with 9 bases between them. This CDR3 region has 15 residues. The germline gives CDR1 LGHDT, CDR2 YNNKEL (reference sequence).

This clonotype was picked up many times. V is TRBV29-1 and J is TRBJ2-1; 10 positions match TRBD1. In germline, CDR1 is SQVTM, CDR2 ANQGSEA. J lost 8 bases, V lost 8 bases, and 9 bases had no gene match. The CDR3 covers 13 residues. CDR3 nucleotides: TGCAGCTCAAGGACAGGGGGTTTCGATGAGCAGTTCTTC. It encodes CSSRTGGFDEQFF.

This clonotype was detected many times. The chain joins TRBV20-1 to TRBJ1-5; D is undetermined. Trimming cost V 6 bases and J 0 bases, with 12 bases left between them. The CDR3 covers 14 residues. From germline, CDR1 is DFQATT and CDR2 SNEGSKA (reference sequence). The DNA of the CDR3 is TGCAGTGCAGGAGAACCCTATAGCAATCAGCCCCAGCATTTT. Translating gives CSAGEPYSNQPQHF.

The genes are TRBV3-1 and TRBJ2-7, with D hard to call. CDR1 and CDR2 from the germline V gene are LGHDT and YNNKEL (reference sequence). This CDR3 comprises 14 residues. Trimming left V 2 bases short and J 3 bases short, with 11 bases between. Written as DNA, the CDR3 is TGTGCCAGCAGCCAAAGGCCCGAGATCTACGAGCAGTACTTC. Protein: CASSQRPEIYEQYF.

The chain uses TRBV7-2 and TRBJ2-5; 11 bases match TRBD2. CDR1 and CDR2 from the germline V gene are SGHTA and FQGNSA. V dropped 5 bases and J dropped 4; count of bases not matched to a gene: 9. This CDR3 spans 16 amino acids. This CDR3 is CASSKNSGGARETQYF. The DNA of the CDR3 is TGTGCCAGCAGCAAAAATAGCGGGGGGGCTCGAGAGACCCAGTACTTC.

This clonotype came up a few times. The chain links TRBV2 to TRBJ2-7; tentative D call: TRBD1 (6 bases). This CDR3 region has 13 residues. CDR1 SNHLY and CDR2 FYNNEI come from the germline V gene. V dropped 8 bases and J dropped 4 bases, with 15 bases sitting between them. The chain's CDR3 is CASGPRGEYEQYF. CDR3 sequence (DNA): TGTGCCAGCGGACCCAGGGGCGAGTACGAGCAGTACTTC.

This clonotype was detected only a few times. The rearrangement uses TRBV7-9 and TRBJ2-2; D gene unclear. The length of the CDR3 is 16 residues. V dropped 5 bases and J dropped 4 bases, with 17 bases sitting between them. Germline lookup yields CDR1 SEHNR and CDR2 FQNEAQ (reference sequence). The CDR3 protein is CASSQRSSLGTGELFF. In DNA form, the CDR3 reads TGTGCCAGCAGCCAACGGTCGAGTTTGGGCACCGGGGAGCTGTTTTTT.

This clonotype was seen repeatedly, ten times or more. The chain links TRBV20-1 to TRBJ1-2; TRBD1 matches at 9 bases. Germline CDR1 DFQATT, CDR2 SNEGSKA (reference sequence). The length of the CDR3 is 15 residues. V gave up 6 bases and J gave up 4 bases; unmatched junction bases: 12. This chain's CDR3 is CSASTPGQGVYGYTF. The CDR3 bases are TGCAGTGCCTCCACTCCGGGACAGGGAGTCTATGGCTACACCTTC.

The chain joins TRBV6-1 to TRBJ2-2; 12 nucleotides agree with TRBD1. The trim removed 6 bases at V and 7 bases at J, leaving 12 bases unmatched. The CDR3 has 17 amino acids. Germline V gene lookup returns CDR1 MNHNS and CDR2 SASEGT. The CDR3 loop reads CASSTPGTGGGVGELFF. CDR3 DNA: TGTGCCAGCAGCACTCCCGGGACAGGGGGCGGGGTCGGGGAGCTGTTTTTT.

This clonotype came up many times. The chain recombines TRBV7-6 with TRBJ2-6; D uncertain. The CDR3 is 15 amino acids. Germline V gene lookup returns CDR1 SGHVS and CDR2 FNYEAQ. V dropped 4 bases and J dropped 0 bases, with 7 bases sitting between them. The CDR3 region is CASSSSHSGANVLTF. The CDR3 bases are TGTGCCAGCAGCTCATCACACTCTGGGGCCAACGTCCTGACTTTC.

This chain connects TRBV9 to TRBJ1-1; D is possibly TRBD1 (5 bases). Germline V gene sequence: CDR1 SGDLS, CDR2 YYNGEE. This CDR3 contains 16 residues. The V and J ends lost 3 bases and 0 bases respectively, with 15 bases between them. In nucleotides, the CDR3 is TGTGCCAGCAGCGGCGAAGACGACAGCGTGAACACTGAAGCTTTCTTT. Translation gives CASSGEDDSVNTEAFF.

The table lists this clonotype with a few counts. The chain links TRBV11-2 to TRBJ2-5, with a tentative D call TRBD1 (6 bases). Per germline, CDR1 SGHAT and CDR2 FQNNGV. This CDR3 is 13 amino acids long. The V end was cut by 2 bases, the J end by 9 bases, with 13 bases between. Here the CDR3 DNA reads TGTGCCAGCAGCTTACCGGGACAAGTGGCCCAGTACTTC. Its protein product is CASSLPGQVAQYF.

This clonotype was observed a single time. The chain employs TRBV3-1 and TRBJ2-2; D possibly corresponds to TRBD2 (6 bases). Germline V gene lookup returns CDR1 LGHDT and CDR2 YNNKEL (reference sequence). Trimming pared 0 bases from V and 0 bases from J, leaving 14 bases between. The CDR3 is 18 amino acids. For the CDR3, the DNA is TGTGCCAGCAGCCAAGATTGGGGCGGGGCCGCGAACACCGGGGAGCTGTTTTTT. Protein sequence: CASSQDWGGAANTGELFF.

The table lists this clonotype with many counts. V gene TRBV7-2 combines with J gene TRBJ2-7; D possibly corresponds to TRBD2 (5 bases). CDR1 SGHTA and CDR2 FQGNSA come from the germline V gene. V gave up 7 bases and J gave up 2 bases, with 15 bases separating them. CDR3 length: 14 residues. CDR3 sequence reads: CASTPPDSAYEQYF. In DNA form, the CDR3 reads TGTGCCAGCACCCCCCCGGACTCAGCCTACGAGCAGTACTTC. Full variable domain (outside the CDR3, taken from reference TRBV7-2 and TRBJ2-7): GAGVSQSPSNKVTEKGKDVELRCDPISGHTALYWYRQSLGQGLEFLIYFQGNSAPDKSGLPSDRFSAERTGGSVSTLTIQRTQQEDSAVYLCASTPPDSAYEQYFGPGTRLTVT.

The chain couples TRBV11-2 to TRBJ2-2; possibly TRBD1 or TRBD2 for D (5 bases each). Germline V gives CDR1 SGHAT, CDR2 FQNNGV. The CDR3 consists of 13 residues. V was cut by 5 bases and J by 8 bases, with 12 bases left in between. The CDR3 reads CASSVIREGELFF. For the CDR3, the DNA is TGTGCCAGCAGCGTGATCAGGGAGGGGGAGCTGTTTTTT. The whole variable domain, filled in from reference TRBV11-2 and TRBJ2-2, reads EAGVAQSPRYKIIEKRQSVAFWCNPISGHATLYWYQQILGQGPKLLIQFQNNGVVDDSQLPKDRFSAERLKGVDSTLKIQPAKLEDSAVYLCASSVIREGELFFGEGSRLTVL.

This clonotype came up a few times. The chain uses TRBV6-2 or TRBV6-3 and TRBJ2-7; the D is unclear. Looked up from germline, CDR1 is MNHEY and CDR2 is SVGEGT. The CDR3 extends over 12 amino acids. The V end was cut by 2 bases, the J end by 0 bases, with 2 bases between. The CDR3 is CASSYASYEQYF. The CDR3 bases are TGTGCCAGCAGTTACGCCTCCTACGAGCAGTACTTC.

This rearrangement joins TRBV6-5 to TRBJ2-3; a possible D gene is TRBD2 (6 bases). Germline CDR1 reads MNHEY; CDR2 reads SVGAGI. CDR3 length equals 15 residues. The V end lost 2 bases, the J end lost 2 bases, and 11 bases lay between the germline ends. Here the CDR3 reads CASSYGGAFTDTQYF. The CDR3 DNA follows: TGTGCCAGCAGTTACGGCGGGGCCTTCACAGATACGCAGTATTTT.

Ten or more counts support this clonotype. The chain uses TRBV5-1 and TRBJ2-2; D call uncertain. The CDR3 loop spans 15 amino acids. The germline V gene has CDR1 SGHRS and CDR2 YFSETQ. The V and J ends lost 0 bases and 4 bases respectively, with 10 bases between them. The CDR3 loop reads CASSLGPLATGELFF. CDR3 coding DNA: TGCGCCAGCAGCTTGGGGCCACTCGCCACCGGGGAGCTGTTTTTT.

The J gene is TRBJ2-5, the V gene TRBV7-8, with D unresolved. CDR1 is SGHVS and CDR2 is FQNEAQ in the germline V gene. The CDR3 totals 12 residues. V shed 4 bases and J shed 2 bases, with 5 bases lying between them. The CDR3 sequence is CASSWIQETQYF. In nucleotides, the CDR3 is TGTGCCAGCAGCTGGATACAAGAGACCCAGTACTTC.

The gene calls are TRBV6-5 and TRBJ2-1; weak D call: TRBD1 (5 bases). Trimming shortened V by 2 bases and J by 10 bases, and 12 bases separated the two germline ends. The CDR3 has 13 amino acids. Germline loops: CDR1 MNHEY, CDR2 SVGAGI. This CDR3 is CASSYRRDNEQFF. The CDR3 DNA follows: TGTGCCAGCAGTTACCGCAGGGATAACGAGCAGTTCTTC.

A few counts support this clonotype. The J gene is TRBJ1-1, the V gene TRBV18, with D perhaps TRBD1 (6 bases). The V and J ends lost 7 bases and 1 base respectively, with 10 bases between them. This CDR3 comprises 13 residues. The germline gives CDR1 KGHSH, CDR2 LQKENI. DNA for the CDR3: TGTGCCAGCTACCCGGACAGGAACACTGAAGCTTTCTTT. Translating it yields CASYPDRNTEAFF.

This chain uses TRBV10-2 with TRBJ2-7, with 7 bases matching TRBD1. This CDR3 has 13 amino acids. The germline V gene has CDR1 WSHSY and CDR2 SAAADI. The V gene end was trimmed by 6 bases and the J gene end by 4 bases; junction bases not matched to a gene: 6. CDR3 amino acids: CASRDRILYEQYF. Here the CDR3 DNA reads TGCGCCAGCAGGGACAGGATTCTTTACGAGCAGTACTTC.

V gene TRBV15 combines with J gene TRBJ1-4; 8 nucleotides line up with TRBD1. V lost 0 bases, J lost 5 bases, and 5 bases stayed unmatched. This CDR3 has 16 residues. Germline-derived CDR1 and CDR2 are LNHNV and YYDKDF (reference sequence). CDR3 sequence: CATSRDQGASNEKLFF. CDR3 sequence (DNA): TGTGCCACCAGCAGAGATCAGGGGGCATCGAATGAAAAACTGTTTTTT.

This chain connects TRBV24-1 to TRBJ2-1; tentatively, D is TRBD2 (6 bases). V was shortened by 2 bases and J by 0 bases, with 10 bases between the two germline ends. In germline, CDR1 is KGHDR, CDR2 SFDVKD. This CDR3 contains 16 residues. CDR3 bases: TGTGCCACCAGTGATTCCGGGACTCCCTCCTACAATGAGCAGTTCTTC. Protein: CATSDSGTPSYNEQFF.

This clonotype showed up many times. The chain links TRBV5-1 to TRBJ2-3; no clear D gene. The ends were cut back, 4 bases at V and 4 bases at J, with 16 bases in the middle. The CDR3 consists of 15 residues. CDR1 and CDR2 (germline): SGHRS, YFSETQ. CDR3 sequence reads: CASSIRLPSADTQYF. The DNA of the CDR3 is TGCGCCAGCAGCATCAGATTGCCTTCGGCAGATACGCAGTATTTT.